The rows below give T cell receptor beta chains drawn from one sample of a study of T cell responses to AZD1222 COVID-19 vaccine. Data came from immunoSEQ multiplex PCR; TCRdb stores just in-frame clones and leaves some out. This sample has about 94,000 clones, with roughly 90% found just once. Sequencing used peripheral blood, obtained 28 days after the second AZD1222 dose. The receptors originated from an adult who received the AZD1222 COVID-19 vaccine. Each CDR3 is given with its conserved first and last residue. A D gene is named only where the DNA matches it firmly. Clone size is stated in some rows and not others, as once, few, many or a class when expanded.

abundance: NA; v_gene: TRBV6-5; j_gene: TRBJ2-5; d_gene: NA; CDR3nt: TGTGCCACCCAAGGGATTGAGACCCAGTACTTC; CDR3aa: CATQGIETQYF
abundance: few; v_gene: TRBV5-1; j_gene: TRBJ2-3; d_gene: NA; CDR3nt: TGCGCCAGCAGCTTGGAGGGAGCAGATACGCAGTATTTT; CDR3aa: CASSLEGADTQYF
abundance: NA; v_gene: TRBV4-1; j_gene: TRBJ2-2; d_gene: NA; CDR3nt: TGCGCCAGCAGCCAAGTGCTTCGCAGGGACGGAACCGGGGAGCTGTTTTTT; CDR3aa: CASSQVLRRDGTGELFF
abundance: once; v_gene: TRBV5-6; j_gene: TRBJ2-3; d_gene: TRBD2; CDR3nt: TGTGCCAGCAGCTCCCTCGGACTAGCGGGCTACACAGATACGCAGTATTTT; CDR3aa: CASSSLGLAGYTDTQYF
abundance: NA; v_gene: TRBV7-9; j_gene: TRBJ1-1; d_gene: NA; CDR3nt: TGTGCCAGCAGCTTAGCGTTGACAGGATCTGAAGCTTTCTTT; CDR3aa: CASSLALTGSEAFF
abundance: NA; v_gene: TRBV4-1; j_gene: TRBJ1-5; d_gene: NA; CDR3nt: TGCGCCAGCAGCCCGCTCTGGGGGAGTCGAGATAGCAATCAGCCCCAGCATTTT; CDR3aa: CASSPLWGSRDSNQPQHF
abundance: NA; v_gene: TRBV5-8; j_gene: TRBJ1-2; d_gene: NA; CDR3nt: TGTGCCAGCAGCTTGGGCAGCTCTTTCTATGGCTACACCTTC; CDR3aa: CASSLGSSFYGYTF
abundance: once; v_gene: TRBV7-9; j_gene: TRBJ2-4; d_gene: TRBD2; CDR3nt: TGTGCCAGCAGCCCAGGGACTAGCGGGGGGAACCTAGCCAAAAACATTCAGTACTTC; CDR3aa: CASSPGTSGGNLAKNIQYF
abundance: NA; v_gene: TRBV7-2; j_gene: TRBJ1-2; d_gene: TRBD1; CDR3nt: TGTGCCAGCAGCCCCGGTACAGGGGATGGCTATGGCTACACCTTC; CDR3aa: CASSPGTGDGYGYTF
abundance: NA; v_gene: TRBV2; j_gene: TRBJ2-3; d_gene: NA; CDR3nt: TGTGCCAGCAGTGCGTGGGGCAGGGTGTCAGATACGCAGTATTTT; CDR3aa: CASSAWGRVSDTQYF
abundance: NA; v_gene: TRBV6-5; j_gene: TRBJ1-2; d_gene: NA; CDR3nt: TGTGCCACCGCCCTAGCTACGCAGGGAGGCTATGGCTACACCTTC; CDR3aa: CATALATQGGYGYTF
abundance: NA; v_gene: TRBV4-2; j_gene: TRBJ2-7; d_gene: NA; CDR3nt: TGTGCCAGCAGCCAAGAGCTGCAGGGGTTCTCCTACGAGCAGTACTTC; CDR3aa: CASSQELQGFSYEQYF
abundance: NA; v_gene: TRBV5-1; j_gene: TRBJ2-3; d_gene: TRBD1; CDR3nt: TGCGCCAGCAGTGGACAGGGGAGCGATACGCAGTATTTT; CDR3aa: CASSGQGSDTQYF
abundance: NA; v_gene: TRBV7-2; j_gene: TRBJ1-1; d_gene: NA; CDR3nt: TGTGCCAGCAGCCCCATATTGGGTTCCTCAATGGATGAAGCTTTCTTT; CDR3aa: CASSPILGSSMDEAFF
abundance: few; v_gene: TRBV7-2; j_gene: TRBJ2-3; d_gene: NA; CDR3nt: TGTGCCAGCAGCCGGACGGCAGATACGCAGTATTTT; CDR3aa: CASSRTADTQYF
abundance: NA; v_gene: TRBV6-5; j_gene: TRBJ2-5; d_gene: TRBD2; CDR3nt: TGTGCCAGCAGTTCTAGACTAGCGGGGGGGCAAGAGACCCAGTACTTC; CDR3aa: CASSSRLAGGQETQYF
abundance: NA; v_gene: TRBV28; j_gene: TRBJ1-2; d_gene: NA; CDR3nt: TGTGCCAGCAGTTTAACAGGGAACTATGGCTACACCTTC; CDR3aa: CASSLTGNYGYTF
abundance: once; v_gene: TRBV6-5; j_gene: TRBJ2-7; d_gene: TRBD1; CDR3nt: TGTGCCAGCAGTTCGGGACAGGGGGCCTACGAGCAGTACTTC; CDR3aa: CASSSGQGAYEQYF
abundance: few; v_gene: TRBV6-5; j_gene: TRBJ1-2; d_gene: NA; CDR3nt: TGTGCCAGCAGTTACTCGATGACTGCGGAGGCACGCTACACCTTC; CDR3aa: CASSYSMTAEARYTF
abundance: NA; v_gene: TRBV5-1; j_gene: TRBJ1-1; d_gene: NA; CDR3nt: TGCGCCAGCAGCGCGGGCCCGAACACTGAAGCTTTCTTT; CDR3aa: CASSAGPNTEAFF
abundance: NA; v_gene: TRBV6-5; j_gene: TRBJ1-5; d_gene: NA; CDR3nt: TGTGCCACCCGTCCCCTGGTTCAGCCCCAGCATTTT; CDR3aa: CATRPLVQPQHF
abundance: NA; v_gene: TRBV7-8; j_gene: TRBJ2-7; d_gene: NA; CDR3nt: TGTGCCAGCAGCTTAGGTCGGACCGCCTACGAGCAGTACTTC; CDR3aa: CASSLGRTAYEQYF
abundance: NA; v_gene: TRBV19; j_gene: TRBJ2-2; d_gene: NA; CDR3nt: TGTGCCAGTAGTATCAGAGCGAACACCGGGGAGCTGTTTTTT; CDR3aa: CASSIRANTGELFF
abundance: NA; v_gene: TRBV20-1; j_gene: TRBJ2-7; d_gene: NA; CDR3nt: TGCAGTGCAGAAGACGGCTACGAGCAGTACTTC; CDR3aa: CSAEDGYEQYF
abundance: NA; v_gene: TRBV5-1; j_gene: TRBJ2-7; d_gene: NA; CDR3nt: TGCGCCAGCAGCTTGCCTGCGAGCCCGGTCTACGAGCAGTACTTC; CDR3aa: CASSLPASPVYEQYF
abundance: NA; v_gene: TRBV28; j_gene: TRBJ1-2; d_gene: NA; CDR3nt: TGTGCCACAAGGGGGACCCTCTATGGCTACACCTTC; CDR3aa: CATRGTLYGYTF
abundance: NA; v_gene: TRBV4-1; j_gene: TRBJ2-5; d_gene: NA; CDR3nt: TGCGCCAGCAGCCAAGAGACTACCCTTCAAGAGACCCAGTACTTC; CDR3aa: CASSQETTLQETQYF
abundance: NA; v_gene: TRBV28; j_gene: TRBJ1-5; d_gene: TRBD1; CDR3nt: TGTGCCAGCAGTTTATGGACAGGGGATCAGCCCCAGCATTTT; CDR3aa: CASSLWTGDQPQHF
abundance: NA; v_gene: TRBV29-1; j_gene: TRBJ2-1; d_gene: NA; CDR3nt: TGCAGCGTTGCACGACGGCAGAGGAACTCCTACAATGAGCAGTTCTTC; CDR3aa: CSVARRQRNSYNEQFF
abundance: NA; v_gene: TRBV7-9; j_gene: TRBJ2-1; d_gene: TRBD2; CDR3nt: TGTGCCAGCAGCTCCACTAGCGGGAGGGCTAGAACCTACAATGAGCAGTTCTTC; CDR3aa: CASSSTSGRARTYNEQFF
abundance: NA; v_gene: TRBV7-2; j_gene: TRBJ1-2; d_gene: NA; CDR3nt: TGTGCCAGCAGCTTAGCAGGGAGCCCCCGTTGGTATGGCTACACCTTC; CDR3aa: CASSLAGSPRWYGYTF
abundance: NA; v_gene: TRBV24-1; j_gene: TRBJ2-7; d_gene: NA; CDR3nt: TGTGCCACCAGTGACATGACAGGAGAGCAGTACTTC; CDR3aa: CATSDMTGEQYF
abundance: NA; v_gene: TRBV7-9; j_gene: TRBJ1-6; d_gene: TRBD1; CDR3nt: TGTGCCAGCAGCGGGGGACAGGGGGCGGGTAATTCACCCCTCCACTTT; CDR3aa: CASSGGQGAGNSPLHF
abundance: NA; v_gene: TRBV5-1; j_gene: TRBJ2-5; d_gene: TRBD1; CDR3nt: TGCGCCAGCAGCTTGACGACAGGGGAAGAGACCCAGTACTTC; CDR3aa: CASSLTTGEETQYF
abundance: NA; v_gene: TRBV23-1; j_gene: TRBJ1-4; d_gene: NA; CDR3nt: TGCGCCAGCAGTCAATCGGGCAGCAAGCCCTATTCCTATAATGAAAAACTGTTTTTT; CDR3aa: CASSQSGSKPYSYNEKLFF
abundance: NA; v_gene: TRBV13; j_gene: TRBJ1-1; d_gene: NA; CDR3nt: TGTGCCAGCAGCTTGGGTTTAAGGGGAATTGAAGCTTTCTTT; CDR3aa: CASSLGLRGIEAFF
abundance: NA; v_gene: TRBV30; j_gene: TRBJ2-1; d_gene: TRBD2; CDR3nt: TGTGCCTGGAGTCCGGGACTAGCCCACAATGAGCAGTTCTTC; CDR3aa: CAWSPGLAHNEQFF
abundance: NA; v_gene: TRBV28; j_gene: TRBJ2-7; d_gene: NA; CDR3nt: TGTGCCAGCAGCGGACGGATCTACGAGCAGTACTTC; CDR3aa: CASSGRIYEQYF
abundance: NA; v_gene: TRBV2; j_gene: TRBJ2-3; d_gene: TRBD1; CDR3nt: TGTGCCATTCCAACCGGGACAGGGGGCACAGATACGCAGTATTTT; CDR3aa: CAIPTGTGGTDTQYF
abundance: NA; v_gene: TRBV7-3; j_gene: TRBJ1-1; d_gene: NA; CDR3nt: TGTGCCAGCAGTTCCATCCAGGGGTCTCACACTGAAGCTTTCTTT; CDR3aa: CASSSIQGSHTEAFF
abundance: NA; v_gene: TRBV7-2; j_gene: TRBJ2-7; d_gene: NA; CDR3nt: TGTGCCAGCAGCTTATTCCCGGCGAGCTCCTACGAGCAGTACTTC; CDR3aa: CASSLFPASSYEQYF
abundance: NA; v_gene: TRBV5-1; j_gene: TRBJ2-2; d_gene: NA; CDR3nt: TGCGCCAGCAGCTTGGGGACGAGCGCGAACACCGGGGAGCTGTTTTTT; CDR3aa: CASSLGTSANTGELFF
abundance: NA; v_gene: TRBV28; j_gene: TRBJ1-5; d_gene: NA; CDR3nt: TGTGCCAGCAGTCCGGACAGCAATCAGCCCCAGCATTTT; CDR3aa: CASSPDSNQPQHF
abundance: NA; v_gene: TRBV28; j_gene: TRBJ1-2; d_gene: NA; CDR3nt: TGTGCCAGCAGTTTATTTCCAGGGAATTACGGCTACACCTTC; CDR3aa: CASSLFPGNYGYTF